In this sample, the clone carrying this T cell receptor beta chain turned up a few times. Together with a sample-barcoded 5' primer, a J-beta primer mix was included in a second PCR lasting roughly 6 to 12 cycles. Each cDNA molecule was tagged by a template-switch adaptor that had 12 random nucleotides. Every sample produced at least 2.5 million CDR3-containing paired-end reads. TCRdb re-called the 5' RACE reads with MiXCR, one entry per CDR3 protein. Altogether about a million distinct CDR3 sequences are present, roughly 51% being singletons, with the ten largest covering about 20%. The sample is drawn from a study of blood T cells in healthy people across ages. As for the study in general: In model experiments, template switching was able to capture about one barcoded beta molecule for every two T cells that were present.

The authors isolated at least 6 million PBMCs per sample. This CDR3 spans 12 amino acids. V shed 0 bases and J shed 11 bases, with 11 bases lying between them. The germline CDR1 and CDR2 sequences are SGDLS and YYNGEE. This clonotype originated in a woman aged 55-75 years in good health. The sample was blood. V is TRBV9 and J is TRBJ2-5; tentatively, D is TRBD2 (5 bases). As DNA, the CDR3 is TGTGCCAGCAGCGTAGACCCTAGGGAGCAGTACTTC. This translates into CASSVDPREQYF.